These 21 T cell receptor beta chains share one sample of origin, sequenced in a study of T cell responses to AZD1222 COVID-19 vaccine. The assay was immunoSEQ multiplex PCR, and TCRdb's table has in-frame clones only and misses some. The table includes tens of thousands of clones, roughly 80% detected once. The sample here was peripheral blood, taken on day 0 of AZD1222 vaccination. The source of these receptors is an adult in good health.

The gene calls are TRBV4-1 and TRBJ1-1; D gene unclear. This CDR3 region has 18 residues. V was trimmed by 1 base and J by 0 bases, leaving 18 bases between them. CDR1 and CDR2 from the germline V gene are MGHRA and YSYEKL. The CDR3 here is CASSQGVLGRRMNTEAFF. CDR3 DNA: TGCGCCAGCAGCCAAGGGGTTTTAGGACGGAGGATGAACACTGAAGCTTTCTTT.

The chain couples TRBV2 to TRBJ2-1; D perhaps matches TRBD1 (6 bases). V lost 3 bases, J lost 6 bases, and 9 bases lay in between. This CDR3 is 13 amino acids long. Germline V lookup: CDR1 SNHLY, CDR2 FYNNEI. CDR3 amino acids: CASSESRGNEQFF. DNA of the CDR3: TGTGCCAGCAGTGAGTCCAGGGGCAATGAGCAGTTCTTC. The whole variable domain, filled in from reference TRBV2 and TRBJ2-1, reads EPEVTQTPSHQVTQMGQEVILRCVPISNHLYFYWYRQILGQKVEFLVSFYNNEISEKSEIFDDQFSVERPDGSNFTLKIRSTKLEDSAMYFCASSESRGNEQFFGPGTRLTVL.

The gene calls are TRBV11-3 and TRBJ1-3; D perhaps matches TRBD1 (6 bases). V was cut by 6 bases and J by 0 bases, with 9 bases left in between. CDR1 is SGHNT, CDR2 YENEEA, per germline. The CDR3 spans 14 residues. The CDR3 nucleotides read TGTGCCAGCAGTGAAGGGGGCTCTGGAAACACCATATATTTT. Protein product: CASSEGGSGNTIYF. Variable domain in full (rest from reference TRBV11-3 and TRBJ1-3): EAGVVQSPRYKIIEKKQPVAFWCNPISGHNTLYWYLQNLGQGPELLIRYENEEAVDDSQLPKDRFSAERLKGVDSTLKIQPAELGDSAVYLCASSEGGSGNTIYFGEGSWLTVV.

For this clone: Distinct nucleotide sequences in the sample also encode this CDR3. In DNA form, the CDR3 reads TGTGCCAGCAGTATAAAGACGAACACTGAAGCTTTCTTT. It yields the protein CASSIKTNTEAFF. V usage is TRBV12-3 or TRBV12-4 and J usage is TRBJ1-1, with D unresolved. With 5 bases removed from V and 1 base from J, the gap between germline ends came to 8 bases. CDR3 length: 13 residues.

The chain is built from TRBV29-1 and TRBJ1-1; unclear D gene. CDR1 and CDR2 (germline): SQVTM, ANQGSEA. The CDR3 loop spans 11 amino acids. Trimming took off 5 bases at V and 1 base at J, with 5 bases between the two ends. CDR3 DNA sequence: TGCAGCGTTCTTTGGAACACTGAAGCTTTCTTT. Translated: CSVLWNTEAFF.

V is TRBV27 and J is TRBJ2-7; 7 bases are a match to TRBD1. The CDR3 consists of 13 residues. After removal of 6 bases from V and 2 bases from J, the junction contained 4 bases not matched to a gene. Germline lookup yields CDR1 MNHEY and CDR2 SMNVEV (reference sequence). The CDR3 spells CASSWTGPYEQYF. For the CDR3, the DNA is TGTGCCAGCAGCTGGACAGGTCCCTACGAGCAGTACTTC.

CDR3 sequence reads: CASSSNQETQYF. CDR3 DNA sequence: TGTGCCAGCAGCTCAAACCAAGAGACCCAGTACTTC. The chain recombines TRBV7-9 with TRBJ2-5; D not certain. V lost 4 bases and J 0 bases, leaving 3 bases between the germline ends. The CDR3 consists of 12 residues. Germline V gene data show CDR1 as SEHNR and CDR2 as FQNEAQ (reference sequence).

The chain has TRBV3-1 (or the pseudogene TRBV3-2) and TRBJ2-1; TRBD2 aligns across 12 bases. This CDR3 is 16 amino acids long. Germline CDR1 and CDR2: LGHDT and YNNKEL (reference sequence). V shed 4 bases and J 8 bases; nucleotides not matched to a gene: 9. The CDR3 nucleotides read TGTGCCAGCAGCCGCCCCCTAGCGGGGGGGCCCGATGAGCAGTTCTTC. It codes for CASSRPLAGGPDEQFF.

The genes are TRBV3-1 (or the pseudogene TRBV3-2) and TRBJ1-5; 7 positions agree with TRBD1. The CDR3 contains 18 residues. The trim removed 1 base at V and 0 bases at J, leaving 9 bases unmatched. Per germline, CDR1 LGHDT and CDR2 YNNKEL (reference sequence). The CDR3 is CASSQGEGASYSNQPQHF. The CDR3, as DNA: TGTGCCAGCAGCCAAGGGGAGGGGGCGTCATATAGCAATCAGCCCCAGCATTTT.

The chain couples TRBV7-6 to TRBJ2-2; D remains ambiguous. CDR3 size: 12 residues. Germline V CDR1 and CDR2: SGHVS, FNYEAQ. V was trimmed by 3 bases and J by 8 bases, leaving 7 bases between them. CDR3 bases: TGTGCCAGCAGCTTCACGAAGGGGGAGCTGTTTTTT. Translating gives CASSFTKGELFF.

The chain uses TRBV7-2 and TRBJ1-5; D gene ambiguous. V was cut by 5 bases and J by 12 bases, with 14 bases left in between. This CDR3 has 12 amino acids. Looked up from germline, CDR1 is SGHTA and CDR2 is FQGNSA. The CDR3 here is CASSPTPGDQHF. DNA of the CDR3: TGTGCCAGCAGCCCGACCCCGGGCGACCAGCATTTT.

The gene calls are TRBV4-1 and TRBJ1-5; unclear D gene. CDR3 size: 16 residues. V gave up 1 base and J gave up 1 base, with 11 bases separating them. The germline V gene encodes CDR1 MGHRA and CDR2 YSYEKL. CDR3 sequence: CASSQVPMGSNQPQHF. The CDR3 nucleotides read TGCGCCAGCAGCCAAGTCCCCATGGGGAGCAATCAGCCCCAGCATTTT.

CDR3 loop: CASSLSRGGHDEKLFF. The CDR3 nucleotides are TGTGCCAGCAGCTTATCCAGGGGGGGGCACGATGAAAAACTGTTTTTT. This chain joins TRBV11-2 and TRBJ1-4; 7 bases agree with TRBD1. CDR1 and CDR2 from the germline V gene are SGHAT and FQNNGV. V lost 2 bases to trimming and J lost 6 bases; unmatched junction nucleotides: 9. The CDR3 spans 16 residues.

The chain couples TRBV4-3 to TRBJ2-3; 9 positions agree with TRBD1. The CDR3 extends over 15 amino acids. The germline gives CDR1 LGHNA, CDR2 YSLEER. The V segment lost 2 bases and the J segment 3 bases; nucleotides outside the gene matches: 3. The CDR3 here is CASSQHRGPTDTQYF. The DNA for the CDR3 is TGCGCCAGCAGCCAACACAGGGGGCCGACAGATACGCAGTATTTT.

This chain joins TRBV7-8 and TRBJ2-7; maybe TRBD1 (6 bases). Germline V gene sequence: CDR1 SGHVS, CDR2 FQNEAQ. The length of the CDR3 is 14 residues. The V end was cut by 4 bases, the J end by 2 bases, with 12 bases between. CDR3 in DNA: TGTGCCAGCAGCTCCGGACAGAATACCTACGAGCAGTACTTC. Protein: CASSSGQNTYEQYF.

The chain links TRBV4-3 to TRBJ2-4; D is uncertain. CDR1 and CDR2 from the germline V gene are LGHNA and YSLEER. The ends were cut back, 0 bases at V and 1 base at J, with 10 bases in the middle. The CDR3 is 16 residues long. CDR3 protein: CASSQDFTWAKNIQYF. The CDR3 region has the DNA TGCGCCAGCAGCCAAGACTTCACTTGGGCCAAAAACATTCAGTACTTC.

The chain employs TRBV3-1 (or the pseudogene TRBV3-2) and TRBJ2-5; maybe TRBD1 (6 bases). Looked up from germline, CDR1 is LGHDT and CDR2 is YNNKEL (reference sequence). V was pared by 4 bases and J by 2 bases, with 17 bases between. The length of the CDR3 is 16 residues. The CDR3 DNA is TGTGCCAGCAGCCCGAACAGGGCGTCTCGGCAAGAGACCCAGTACTTC. Translation gives CASSPNRASRQETQYF.

V is TRBV7-2 and J is TRBJ2-7, with 9 nucleotides matching TRBD1. The CDR3 has 15 amino acids. Germline V lookup: CDR1 SGHTA, CDR2 FQGNSA. V trimming: 1 base; J trimming: 3 bases; junction bases outside the gene matches: 4. DNA for the CDR3: TGTGCCAGCAGCTTAGGACAGGGGGGAGTCTACGAGCAGTACTTC. Translation: CASSLGQGGVYEQYF.

The genes are TRBV19 and TRBJ1-2; D not resolved. Between the trimmed V and J ends, which lost 3 bases and 7 bases, there was a span of 18 bases. The CDR3 spans 15 residues. Germline V gene lookup returns CDR1 LNHDA and CDR2 SQIVND (reference sequence). This chain's CDR3 is CASSIVEQFPSGYTF. Here the CDR3 DNA reads TGTGCCAGTAGTATTGTAGAACAGTTCCCTTCTGGCTACACCTTC.

Only one count was recorded for this clone. The rearrangement joins TRBV4-3 to TRBJ2-6, with 8 bases matching TRBD1. The V segment lost 1 base and the J segment 0 bases; nucleotides outside the gene matches: 5. This CDR3 has 18 amino acids. CDR1 and CDR2 from the germline V gene are LGHNA and YSLEER. CDR3 sequence reads: CASSQGGQGASGANVLTF. In DNA form, the CDR3 reads TGCGCCAGCAGCCAAGGGGGGCAGGGGGCCTCTGGGGCCAACGTCCTGACTTTC.

CDR3 in amino acids: CASSSLHLESGELFF. The CDR3 DNA sequence: TGTGCCAGCAGTTCTTTACACCTAGAGTCCGGGGAGCTGTTTTTT. J is TRBJ2-2 and V is TRBV6-2 or TRBV6-3; D is uncertain. Germline V gene sequence: CDR1 MNHEY, CDR2 SVGEGT. With 4 bases removed from V and 6 bases from J, the gap between germline ends came to 15 bases. The CDR3 loop spans 15 amino acids.